This T cell receptor (beta chain) was profiled in a study of shared clonotypes between healthy human individuals. This CDR3 comprises 13 residues. Trimming took off 1 base at V and 2 bases at J, with 6 bases between the two ends. CDR1 and CDR2 (germline): SGDLS, YYNGEE. A remark on this clone: Its target is unknown.

Study observations and caveats: Sampling included only blood; tissue repertoires likely differ.

It was at deep level that the assay was run. Using immunoSEQ multiplex PCR, the repertoire was profiled, and TCRdb retains in-frame clones only, with some absent. The repertoire has 2,100,000 or so clones, approximately 94% of them found once; the top ten carry less than 0.15%. The specimen was naive CD4+ T cells sorted from blood. The subset is: CD45RA+ positively selected. The chain uses TRBV9 and TRBJ1-1; D remains ambiguous. The receptor was derived from a man aged 18-30 years in good health. The CDR3 DNA follows: TGTGCCAGCAGCGTAAAGAGTAACACTGAAGCTTTCTTT. It is translated as CASSVKSNTEAFF.